This T cell receptor (beta chain) was documented in a study of T cells in Graves' hyperthyroidism and ophthalmopathy. RNA transcripts yielded amplified TCR beta CDR3 regions. An initial round of RT-PCR targeting the TCR CDR3 relied on the HTBI primer set. One entry per CDR3 protein results from TCRdb running MiXCR on the multiplex PCR reads. In the table there are roughly 710,000 distinct CDR3 sequences, around 40% of which are singletons. This clonotype occurred a few times. The sequence was obtained from a woman between 40 and 50 years old with Graves' hyperthyroidism. The sample comprised blood.

CDR3: CSARGQGPPYEQYF. CDR3 bases: TGCAGTGCTAGGGGACAGGGTCCCCCCTACGAGCAGTACTTC. The chain has TRBV20-1 and TRBJ2-7, with 9 positions matching TRBD1. The CDR3 is made up of 14 amino acids. The germline V gene encodes CDR1 DFQATT and CDR2 SNEGSKA (reference sequence). Trimming at V came to 3 bases and at J to 2 bases, leaving 5 bases not matched to a gene.